The clone carrying this T cell receptor (beta chain) was found a few times. The data originate from a study of cytomegalovirus exposure and HLA in healthy donors. At collection, donors were nominally healthy, but unrecorded immune exposures were probable. Germline V gene sequence: CDR1 LNHDA, CDR2 SQIVND (reference sequence). Deletions cut 2 bases from V and 2 bases from J, with 13 bases between. The CDR3 loop spans 15 amino acids. The primer mix had 60 Vbeta and 13 Jbeta primers. Data came from immunoSEQ multiplex PCR; TCRdb stores just in-frame clones and leaves some out. The data hold approximately 100,000 clones, with 77% observed a single time.

The TCR was taken from a middle-aged woman in good health and CMV-seronegative. Input material: PBMCs. This chain joins TRBV19 and TRBJ2-7; D is possibly TRBD2 (5 bases). The CDR3: CASSILGEGTYEQYF. The CDR3 DNA is TGTGCCAGTAGTATACTCGGCGAGGGAACCTACGAGCAGTACTTC.